The 28 T cell receptor beta chains given below trace back to one sample, sequenced in a study of cytomegalovirus exposure and HLA in healthy donors. A multiplex PCR was run with 60 Vbeta primers and 13 Jbeta primers. Only in-frame clones appear in the TCRdb table, and some are missing; sequencing was by immunoSEQ multiplex PCR. The sample contains 90,000 to 150,000 clones, 8.5% to 9% of which appear only once. Sequenced input: PBMCs. Receptors were obtained from a woman aged 40 to 49 in good health and CMV-seropositive.

This clone was picked up a small number of times. This chain uses TRBV4-2 with TRBJ2-7, with a weak D call TRBD1 (5 bases). This CDR3 is 16 amino acids long. Germline CDR1 and CDR2: LGHNA and YNFKEQ. Trimming stripped 0 bases from V and 4 bases from J, with 16 bases between. The CDR3 protein is CASSQDRTLTGYEQYF. The CDR3 nucleotides read TGTGCCAGCAGCCAAGATAGGACCCTAACAGGATACGAGCAGTACTTC.

The genes are TRBV4-1 and TRBJ1-6, with 9 bases matching TRBD1. In germline, CDR1 is MGHRA, CDR2 YSYEKL. Trimming at V came to 3 bases and at J to 4 bases, leaving 10 bases not matched to a gene. This CDR3 contains 18 residues. The CDR3 region has the DNA TGCGCCAGCAGCCACTATCTGCCCGGGACAGGGTATAATTCACCCCTCCACTTT. This gives the protein CASSHYLPGTGYNSPLHF.

This clone has just a few counts. The chain employs TRBV4-1 and TRBJ1-2, with TRBD1 matching over 7 bases. V lost 1 base and J lost 4; bases outside the gene matches: 6. This CDR3 comprises 15 residues. Germline-derived CDR1 and CDR2 are MGHRA and YSYEKL. In DNA form, the CDR3 reads TGCGCCAGCAGCCAAGCTACACAGGGGAGCTATGGCTACACCTTC. Protein product: CASSQATQGSYGYTF.

This clone came up many times. V is TRBV6-4 and J is TRBJ2-2, with a tentative D call TRBD2 (6 bases). The CDR3 has 15 residues. Germline V gene lookup returns CDR1 MRHNA and CDR2 SNTAGT. The V end lost 5 bases, the J end lost 9 bases, and 19 bases lay between the germline ends. The CDR3 region is CASSTNPGGDRELFF. DNA of the CDR3: TGTGCCAGCAGTACAAACCCCGGCGGGGATCGGGAGCTGTTTTTT.

The chain is built from TRBV5-1 and TRBJ2-2; 8 nucleotides line up with TRBD1. With V trimmed by 3 bases and J by 5 bases, 9 bases remained unmatched. Germline V gene lookup returns CDR1 SGHRS and CDR2 YFSETQ. The CDR3 sequence is 16 residues long. In DNA, the CDR3 is TGCGCCAGCAGCTGGATGGTGACAGGGGAAACCGGGGAGCTGTTTTTT. Translated, it gives CASSWMVTGETGELFF.

This clone has more than one count but fewer than ten. Here the CDR3 reads CASSLRGGISTDTQYF. The CDR3 DNA is TGTGCCAGCAGCTTACGGGGCGGGATAAGCACAGATACGCAGTATTTT. The J gene is TRBJ2-3, the V gene TRBV7-9, with D maybe TRBD2 (6 bases). The CDR3 covers 16 residues. Germline V gene lookup returns CDR1 SEHNR and CDR2 FQNEAQ (reference sequence). V gave up 2 bases and J gave up 0 bases, with 12 bases separating them.

The gene calls are TRBV5-6 and TRBJ1-1; D not certain. Germline assignment: CDR1 SGHDT and CDR2 YYEEEE. This CDR3 is built from 11 residues. V lost 8 bases, J lost 5 bases, and 10 bases lay in between. The CDR3 sequence is CARRLRTEAFF. The DNA of the CDR3 is TGTGCCAGAAGATTGCGGACTGAAGCTTTCTTT.

There are a few counts of this clone. This chain connects TRBV7-9 to TRBJ2-1; 8 bases match TRBD1. Germline lookup yields CDR1 SEHNR and CDR2 FQNEAQ (reference sequence). The CDR3 has 15 residues. After removal of 5 bases from V and 9 bases from J, the junction contained 12 bases not matched to a gene. Here the CDR3 reads CASSVRDRWNGEQFF. The CDR3 DNA sequence: TGTGCCAGCAGCGTCCGGGACAGGTGGAACGGTGAGCAGTTCTTC.

This clone turned up a few times. This chain connects TRBV19 to TRBJ2-5; D not certain. CDR1 and CDR2 (germline): LNHDA, SQIVND (reference sequence). The CDR3 is 13 amino acids. The V end was cut by 3 bases, the J end by 7 bases, with 12 bases between. The CDR3 spells CASSIGSRGTQYF. The CDR3 DNA is TGTGCCAGTAGTATTGGATCGCGAGGGACCCAGTACTTC.

This clone was recorded a few times. The rearrangement uses TRBV19 and TRBJ2-1, with 8 bases fitting TRBD1. V was clipped by 7 bases and J by 7 bases; unmatched bases: 6. Germline V CDR1 and CDR2: LNHDA, SQIVND (reference sequence). This CDR3 is 13 amino acids long. The CDR3 DNA sequence: TGTGCCAGTACTGGACAGGGTCGGAATGAGCAGTTCTTC. Its protein is CASTGQGRNEQFF.

The V gene is TRBV28, the J gene TRBJ2-5, with D tentatively TRBD2 (7 bases). The CDR3 runs 16 residues. Germline-derived CDR1 and CDR2 are MDHEN and SYDVKM. With 3 bases removed from V and 3 bases from J, the gap between germline ends came to 17 bases. DNA of the CDR3: TGTGCCAGCAGTTTCCCCGGGGGGCCGGCGAAAGAGACCCAGTACTTC. Amino acid sequence: CASSFPGGPAKETQYF.

This clone occurred a few times. J is TRBJ1-5 and V is TRBV6-5; 9 positions match TRBD1. Per germline, CDR1 MNHEY and CDR2 SVGAGI. The CDR3 length is 13 residues. The V segment lost 10 bases and the J segment 3 bases; nucleotides outside the gene matches: 4. The CDR3 loop is CATTQGANQPQHF. The DNA of the CDR3 is TGTGCCACGACACAGGGGGCCAATCAGCCCCAGCATTTT.

Written as DNA, the CDR3 is TGTGCCATCAGTGAGGTCAGCGTGAACTATGGCTACACCTTC. It codes for CAISEVSVNYGYTF. V is TRBV10-3 and J is TRBJ1-2; D remains ambiguous. Germline loops: CDR1 ENHRY, CDR2 SYGVKD. Trimming took off 2 bases at V and 2 bases at J, with 9 bases between the two ends. There are 14 residues in the CDR3.

This clone was seen a handful of times. The rearrangement links TRBV6-5 to TRBJ2-7, with D possibly matching TRBD1 (6 bases). The V and J ends lost 6 bases and 1 base respectively, with 13 bases between them. This CDR3 region has 14 residues. Germline loops: CDR1 MNHEY, CDR2 SVGAGI. Here the CDR3 reads CASSSQGWSYEQYF. The CDR3 region has the DNA TGTGCCAGCAGCTCCCAGGGGTGGTCCTACGAGCAGTACTTC.

This clone was detected only a few times. V usage is TRBV9 and J usage is TRBJ1-2, with D uncertain. Germline assignment: CDR1 SGDLS and CDR2 YYNGEE. Between the trimmed V and J ends, which lost 5 bases and 4 bases, there was a span of 15 bases. This CDR3 is 14 amino acids long. The chain's CDR3 is CASRPLPSVYGYTF. CDR3 sequence (DNA): TGTGCCAGCAGGCCGTTACCTAGCGTCTATGGCTACACCTTC.

This clone was counted between two and nine times. V gene TRBV5-1 combines with J gene TRBJ2-5; TRBD2 is a possible D gene (6 bases). CDR1 and CDR2 from the germline V gene are SGHRS and YFSETQ. Between the trimmed V and J ends, which lost 0 bases and 4 bases, there was a span of 13 bases. This CDR3 is 15 amino acids long. The CDR3 DNA sequence: TGCGCCAGCAGCTTGGAGGGAGGAGGGGTAGAGACCCAGTACTTC. This encodes CASSLEGGGVETQYF.

The chain joins TRBV19 to TRBJ2-7; TRBD1 agrees at 8 bases. The CDR3 sequence is 15 residues long. Germline V gives CDR1 LNHDA, CDR2 SQIVND (reference sequence). J gave up 0 bases and V 5 bases, and 6 bases lay outside the gene matches. The CDR3 coding sequence is TGTGCCAGTAGTGCGGGACAGGCCTTCTCCTACGAGCAGTACTTC. Its protein product is CASSAGQAFSYEQYF.

The chain couples TRBV19 to TRBJ1-5, with D possibly being TRBD1 (5 bases). The germline V gene encodes CDR1 LNHDA and CDR2 SQIVND (reference sequence). Trimming took off 7 bases at V and 4 bases at J, with 17 bases between the two ends. The CDR3 length is 15 residues. CDR3 sequence (DNA): TGTGCCAGTACTACGGGGGGATATCGAAATCAGCCCCAGCATTTT. It codes for CASTTGGYRNQPQHF.

Only a few counts were recorded for this clone. The V and J genes are TRBV27 and TRBJ2-7, with TRBD1 matching over 7 bases. The CDR3 has 12 amino acids. V was pared by 6 bases and J by 7 bases, with 6 bases of the junction left unmatched. Germline V gene data show CDR1 as MNHEY and CDR2 as SMNVEV (reference sequence). CDR3 DNA: TGTGCCAGCAGCGACAGGGAATGGGAGCAGTACTTC. Its translation is CASSDREWEQYF.

The chain is built from TRBV5-1 and TRBJ2-5; weak D call: TRBD2 (5 bases). This CDR3 has 13 residues. Trimming removed 2 bases from V and 3 bases from J, with 8 bases in between. Germline values: CDR1 SGHRS, CDR2 YFSETQ. CDR3: CASSLAAKETQYF. Written as DNA, the CDR3 is TGCGCCAGCAGCTTAGCGGCGAAAGAGACCCAGTACTTC.

The genes are TRBV18 and TRBJ2-6, with unresolved D. The ends were cut back, 3 bases at V and 1 base at J, with 4 bases in the middle. Germline assignment: CDR1 KGHSH and CDR2 LQKENI. This CDR3 has 14 residues. In DNA form, the CDR3 reads TGTGCCAGCTCACCGCAGTCTGGGGCCAACGTCCTGACTTTC. Residues: CASSPQSGANVLTF.

There are a few counts of this clone. The chain links TRBV30 to TRBJ2-3; the D gene is possibly TRBD1 (5 bases). The CDR3 is made up of 14 amino acids. CDR1 and CDR2 from the germline V gene are GTSNPN and SVGIG (reference sequence). Deletions cut 5 bases from V and 2 bases from J, with 14 bases between. CDR3 amino acids: CAWHQGAVTDTQYF. As DNA, the CDR3 is TGTGCCTGGCACCAGGGTGCTGTCACAGATACGCAGTATTTT.

The rearrangement links TRBV5-1 to TRBJ2-7, with D hard to call. Germline-derived CDR1 and CDR2 are SGHRS and YFSETQ. The CDR3 has 11 amino acids. The V end lost 4 bases, the J end lost 6 bases, and 8 bases lay between the germline ends. The CDR3 DNA follows: TGCGCCAGCAGCGAAAACTCCGAGCAGTACTTC. The encoded protein is CASSENSEQYF.

In its sample, this clone was seen a few times. The V and J genes are TRBV5-6 and TRBJ2-1; 12 bases agree with TRBD1. The CDR3 is 15 amino acids. CDR1 is SGHDT, CDR2 YYEEEE, per germline. Germline trimming cut 2 bases from V and 8 bases from J; bases unmatched to any gene: 5. As DNA, the CDR3 is TGTGCCAGCAGCTTCCGGGACAGGGGGCCACATGAGCAGTTCTTC. Residues: CASSFRDRGPHEQFF.

This clone showed up just once. The germline gene is not matched at one end of the junction; a read error may be the cause. The chain uses TRBV11-1 and TRBJ2-5; 8 positions match TRBD1. Per germline, CDR1 SGHAT and CDR2 FQDESV (reference sequence). This CDR3 is built from 14 residues. The CDR3 DNA follows: TGTGCCAGCACCTTACGGACAGGGAGTGAGACCCAGTACTTC. Residues: CASTLRTGSETQYF.

V gene TRBV13 combines with J gene TRBJ1-1, with a tentative D call TRBD1 (5 bases). V was clipped by 0 bases and J by 6 bases, with 8 bases between them. CDR3 size: 13 residues. CDR1 PRHDT and CDR2 FYEKMQ come from the germline V gene (reference sequence). The CDR3 protein is CASSLGRGSEAFF. CDR3 coding DNA: TGTGCCAGCAGCTTAGGCCGGGGGTCTGAAGCTTTCTTT.

This clone turned up a few times. CDR3 DNA sequence: TGTGCCAGCAGCGGACAGGGAAGTCACACCGGGGAGCTGTTTTTT. Encoded protein: CASSGQGSHTGELFF. The chain carries TRBV6-5 and TRBJ2-2; 8 bases agree with TRBD1. Germline V gives CDR1 MNHEY, CDR2 SVGAGI. V shed 6 bases, J shed 3 bases, and the junction held 6 bases outside the gene matches. The CDR3 spans 15 residues.

The rearrangement uses TRBV11-2 and TRBJ2-2; 7 nucleotides align to TRBD2. The V gene end was trimmed by 3 bases and the J gene end by 7 bases; junction bases not matched to a gene: 8. Per the germline V gene, CDR1 is SGHAT and CDR2 is FQNNGV. CDR3 length: 15 residues. CDR3 nucleotides: TGTGCCAGCAGCTTGGTCGCGGGGGTCGACGGGGAGCTGTTTTTT. Its translation is CASSLVAGVDGELFF.